This T cell receptor (beta chain) originates from a study of blood T cell repertoires in COVID-19 (dated by TCRdb to 2018 to 2020). As for the study more broadly: Samples covering the acute and convalescent phases of COVID-19 were provided by collaborators in the United States, Italy and Spain. The material from the prospective study consisted of cDNA or gDNA derived from T cells, B-cell-depleted T cells, or PBMCs. Subjects who had been exposed to COVID-19, were actively infected with it, or had recovered from it provided the deeply sampled blood TCRbeta repertoires that made up the dataset. A freely available public database, intended as a resource for researchers studying the immune response to SARS-CoV-2, is where the repertoires were released. Samples came from the ongoing ImmuneRACE study (first 160 participants) plus 1,254 subjects from 6 global collaborators. The sample metadata nearly always contained a de-identified subject ID, COVID-19 status, age in years and sex. Where HLA class I and class II types were available, the types were taken from metadata supplied by the sample provider, not from assay-based typing.

Collaborating institutions collected whole blood in K2EDTA tubes following their own protocols. For TCRbeta analysis, collaborators shipped samples as frozen whole blood, isolated PBMCs, or DNA extracted from either of those sample types. Points the paper makes about the study in general: The amount of clinical and demographic metadata varied by source and participant and was provided uncurated.

Comments on this clone: Its cognate antigen has yet to be identified. The sample holds no much larger clone one base away, and base qualities are not on file.

Measured from the cysteine to the phenylalanine, the CDR3 is 15 residues long. Only the CDR3 DNA stays, 45 bases, in frame from base 1. Here V drops 7 bases and J drops 1 base, and the junction holds 7 bases not matched to any gene. From a lookup of the germline V gene, CDR1 and CDR2 are WSHSY and SAAADI. TCRbeta CDR3 regions were amplified from genomic DNA using the immunoSEQ Assay, a bias-controlled multiplex PCR. On the study's bioinformatics: The number of nucleated cells in each sample was estimated from the amplification of reference gene primers within the assay. Sequence reads were collapsed and filtered to measure the absolute abundance of every unique TCRbeta CDR3 rearrangement. For each sample, productive Simpson clonality was calculated as the square root of Simpson's diversity index across productive rearrangements. This immuneACCESS table, as held by TCRdb, lists in-frame sequences with V and J called but not all clones. Of the missing ones, under half trace to an unresolved V gene in checked studies; the others have no known cause. The DNA was the basis for D and trimming; V, J and clone size are from that table. Across this sample there are approximately 120,000 clones, with roughly 80% seen only once. 18% of the sample rests with the top ten.

Sequenced sample: peripheral blood. This chain joins TRBV10-2 to TRBJ2-7; 10 middle bases align to TRBD1. The clonotype was recovered from a woman aged 55-70 years with acute or convalescent COVID-19. The nucleotide sequence reads TGCGCCAGCAAGGACAGGGGGGCCTTTTCCTACGAGCAGTACTTC. Its translation is CASKDRGAFSYEQYF.